This T cell receptor (beta chain) was identified during a study of OX40 agonist ivuxolimab in advanced cancers. CDR3 length: 16 residues. The germline gives CDR1 SGHVS, CDR2 FQNEAQ. The junction had 14 bases not matched to a gene; V was cut back by 7 bases and J by 5 bases. The repertoire was sequenced with immunoSEQ multiplex PCR; TCRdb's copy has only in-frame clones and lacks some. The sample includes nearly 70,000 clones, roughly 85% of them seen just once. Excluded were patients having autoimmune disease history or systemic immunosuppression. This chain joins TRBV7-8 and TRBJ2-1; 7 bases are shared with TRBD2. The sample consisted of CD4+ or CD8+ T cells sorted from blood, taken in a trial of the OX40 agonist ivuxolimab. This TCR came from an adult with an advanced solid tumor such as melanoma, head and neck, liver or kidney cancer. The CDR3 bases are TGTGCCAGCAAATTAAGTGGAGCGGGGCCGCACAATGAGCAGTTCTTC. It translates to CASKLSGAGPHNEQFF.